This T cell receptor (beta chain) appears in the sequencing data of a study of T cells in Graves' hyperthyroidism and ophthalmopathy. RNA transcripts served as the template for amplifying TCR beta CDR3 regions. Primed by the HTBI set, a first-round RT-PCR was run on the TCR CDR3. MiXCR was run by TCRdb on the multiplex PCR reads, yielding one entry per CDR3 protein. The sample lists about 840,000 distinct CDR3 sequences; roughly 40% were seen once. This CDR3 region has 16 residues. Losses at the gene ends were 6 bases for V and 2 bases for J; bases not matched to a gene: 13. CDR1 SGHTA and CDR2 FQGNSA come from the germline V gene. This clonotype was seen a few times. Clinicians diagnosed patients from clinical symptoms, serum thyroxine and TRAb, thyroid ultrasound and orbital computed tomography.

The source material was blood. V gene TRBV7-2 combines with J gene TRBJ2-7, with 7 nucleotides matching TRBD2. This TCR was recovered from a man between 18 and 35 years old with Graves' hyperthyroidism. For the CDR3, the DNA is TGTGCCAGCAGGGGAACCGGGACTATAGACGCCTACGAGCAGTACTTC. This translates into CASRGTGTIDAYEQYF.